The sequence of this TCR beta chain was determined in a study of siplizumab effects on memory and regulatory T cells. Measured with immunoSEQ multiplex PCR; TCRdb has only the in-frame clones, and not every one. The data show about 50,000 clones, with over 90% seen just once and over 15% held by the top ten. General study points: Most proliferating CD4+ or CD8+ clones, roughly 80-96%, had no naive or memory assignment. Naive T cells seemed more diverse than memory cells; they also seemed major alloresponse contributors. Where siplizumab was present, mappable alloreactive CD4+ clones averaged around 69% Treg-derived, compared with less than 35% in controls.

Of note for this clone: Its antigen is undetermined.

Source material: CD8+ T cells sorted from blood. This clonotype was obtained from a human donor in good health.

CDR3 bases: TGCGCCAGCAGCCACAATACGGGACGGACCTGGTTAGAGACCCAGTACTTC. Protein product: CASSHNTGRTWLETQYF. The rearrangement links TRBV4-1 to TRBJ2-5; D is perhaps TRBD1 or TRBD2 (5 bases each). This CDR3 comprises 17 residues. CDR1 is MGHRA and CDR2 is YSYEKL in the germline V gene. V lost 3 bases and J lost 4, with 21 bases in between.